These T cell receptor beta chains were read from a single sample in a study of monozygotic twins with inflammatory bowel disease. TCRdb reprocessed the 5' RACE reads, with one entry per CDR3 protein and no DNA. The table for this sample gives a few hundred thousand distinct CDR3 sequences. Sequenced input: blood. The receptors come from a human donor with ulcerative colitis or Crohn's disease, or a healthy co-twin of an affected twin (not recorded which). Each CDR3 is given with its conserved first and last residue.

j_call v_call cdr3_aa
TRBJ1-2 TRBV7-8 CASSLPNYGYTF
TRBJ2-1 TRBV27 CASSPGTAPSYNEQFF
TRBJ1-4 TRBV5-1 CASSPEGELKLFF
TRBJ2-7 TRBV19 CASSRSGTGDYEQYF
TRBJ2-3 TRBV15 CATSRGRTDTDTQYF
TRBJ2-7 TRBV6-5 CASSYPGRSYEQYF
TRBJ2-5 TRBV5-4 CASSFPGGRSKETQYF
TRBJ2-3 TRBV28 CASSLTSGGQGREYF
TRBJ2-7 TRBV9 CASSVEVGRYEQYF
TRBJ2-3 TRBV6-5 CASKSTDTQYF
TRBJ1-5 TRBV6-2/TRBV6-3 CASSYSHHRGNQPQHF
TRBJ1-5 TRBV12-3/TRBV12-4 CASSLLPGSNQPQHF
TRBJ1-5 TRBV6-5 CASSYSVSNQPQHF
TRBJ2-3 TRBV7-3 CASSPGTGDPDTQYF
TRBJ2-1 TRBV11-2 CASSTPPGQVSSYNEQFF
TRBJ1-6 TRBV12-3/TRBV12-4 CASTPQGTYNSPLHF
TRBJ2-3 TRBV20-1 CSAPVAPRTGVEDTQYF